The clone carrying this T cell receptor beta chain showed up just a few times. Its target is not known. This entry comes from a study of T-cell reconstitution after alpha-beta-depleted transplantation in children. The study, taken as a whole, reports: The origin of high day-60 TCRbeta diversity in some patients lay in surviving recipient T cells and thymic progenitors. Newly produced T cells mostly accounted for T-cell counts and diversity one year post-transplant. Where alpha-beta T cells came from about two months after transplant was reportedly several hundred expanded graft clones.

Unique molecular identifiers were incorporated during preparation of the TCRbeta library. TCRdb called the PCR reads again in MiXCR, with one record for every CDR3 protein. The sample has 540,000 or so distinct CDR3 sequences; under 30% are singletons. Per germline, CDR1 MNHEY and CDR2 SMNVEV (reference sequence). The CDR3 extends over 18 amino acids. Unmatched junction bases numbered 16, after V lost 6 bases and J lost 0 bases. This specimen consisted of PBMCs, mostly from graft donor cells, obtained 360 days after TCRalphabeta/CD19-depleted stem cell transplant. The clonotype originates from a boy in the first two years of life who had a stem cell transplant for acute myeloid leukemia, so the T cells may come from the graft donor. The V and J genes are TRBV27 and TRBJ2-5; TRBD1 agrees at 7 bases. CDR3 amino acids: CASRVDGDSGQHQETQYF. CDR3 DNA sequence: TGTGCCAGCAGAGTCGACGGAGACTCGGGACAGCACCAAGAGACCCAGTACTTC.